The 23 T cell receptor beta chains listed next were all sequenced from one sample in a study of cytomegalovirus exposure and HLA in healthy donors. Primers included in the PCR were 60 Vbeta and 13 Jbeta primers. This table comes from immunoSEQ multiplex PCR, and its TCRdb copy is limited to in-frame clones, with some not included. The sample lists approximately 120,000 clones, 65% to 90% seen once, with roughly 2.3% in the top ten. Sequences were obtained from PBMCs. These receptors came from a woman in her twenties or thirties in good health and CMV-seronegative.

The rearrangement uses TRBV6-1 and TRBJ2-3, with 13 bases aligning to TRBD2. Trimming took 6 bases from V and 4 from J; bases not matched to a gene: 4. Germline values: CDR1 MNHNS, CDR2 SASEGT. CDR3 size: 15 residues. The CDR3 region has the DNA TGTGCCAGCAGAGGACTAGCGGGAGCCCCAGATACGCAGTATTTT. Amino acid sequence: CASRGLAGAPDTQYF.

V usage is TRBV6-1 and J usage is TRBJ1-4, with a tentative D call TRBD1 (5 bases). The CDR3 is 16 residues long. Looked up from germline, CDR1 is MNHNS and CDR2 is SASEGT. V was clipped by 1 base and J by 7 bases, with 16 bases between them. In nucleotides, the CDR3 is TGTGCCAGCAGTGAAGGGCAGGGTAGTTTTATTGAAAAACTGTTTTTT. Amino acid sequence: CASSEGQGSFIEKLFF.

The CDR3 nucleotides are TGTGCCAGTAGTCTCGCGGGAGTAAGGGTCAAAGGGAATGAGCAGTTCTTC. Translating it yields CASSLAGVRVKGNEQFF. The chain links TRBV19 to TRBJ2-1; 7 bases map to TRBD2. The CDR3 loop spans 17 amino acids. After removal of 5 bases from V and 7 bases from J, the junction contained 17 bases not matched to a gene. CDR1 and CDR2 (germline): LNHDA, SQIVND (reference sequence). The whole variable domain, filled in from reference TRBV19 and TRBJ2-1, reads DGGITQSPKYLFRKEGQNVTLSCEQNLNHDAMYWYRQDPGQGLRLIYYSQIVNDFQKGDIAEGYSVSREKKESFPLTVTSAQKNPTAFYLCASSLAGVRVKGNEQFFGPGTRLTVL.

The chain joins TRBV7-2 to TRBJ1-2, with D maybe TRBD1 (5 bases). Germline V gives CDR1 SGHTA, CDR2 FQGNSA. The CDR3 length is 13 residues. The V end was cut by 0 bases, the J end by 8 bases, with 10 bases between. CDR3 in DNA: TGTGCCAGCAGCTTAGCCAGGGTGGGAGGCTACACCTTC. Encoded protein: CASSLARVGGYTF.

The chain carries TRBV4-3 and TRBJ2-3, with D possibly matching TRBD2 (7 bases). With 2 bases removed from V and 1 base from J, the gap between germline ends came to 16 bases. The CDR3 consists of 17 residues. Germline values: CDR1 LGHNA, CDR2 YSLEER. The CDR3 DNA is TGCGCCAGCAGCCAACTTCTTGGGGGGGCTCGCACAGATACGCAGTATTTT. Amino acid sequence: CASSQLLGGARTDTQYF.

The count of this clone is one. This chain joins TRBV2 and TRBJ2-5, with TRBD1 identical over 9 bases. Germline assignment: CDR1 SNHLY and CDR2 FYNNEI. The CDR3 sequence is 14 residues long. J lost 9 bases, V lost 6 bases, and 11 bases had no gene match. In DNA, the CDR3 is TGTGCCAGCAGACCGGGACAGGGTAATGGGGCCCAGTACTTC. Residues: CASRPGQGNGAQYF. The full variable domain, with the rest looked up from reference TRBV2 and TRBJ2-5, is EPEVTQTPSHQVTQMGQEVILRCVPISNHLYFYWYRQILGQKVEFLVSFYNNEISEKSEIFDDQFSVERPDGSNFTLKIRSTKLEDSAMYFCASRPGQGNGAQYFGPGTRLLVL.

The chain recombines TRBV6-5 with TRBJ2-5; 7 positions match TRBD2. Germline CDR1 reads MNHEY; CDR2 reads SVGAGI. J gave up 7 bases and V 2 bases, and 7 bases lay outside the gene matches. This CDR3 is 14 amino acids long. The CDR3 region has the DNA TGTGCCAGCAGTTACCTGCGGGAGCCTCGGACCCAGTACTTC. Protein: CASSYLREPRTQYF.

This clone was seen once. The CDR3 spells CATSRATQGYEQYF. CDR3 nucleotide sequence: TGTGCCACCAGCAGAGCAACACAGGGCTACGAGCAGTACTTC. The rearrangement joins TRBV15 to TRBJ2-7, with D possibly matching TRBD1 (6 bases). Germline lookup yields CDR1 LNHNV and CDR2 YYDKDF (reference sequence). V was pared by 1 base and J by 3 bases, with 10 bases between. The CDR3 covers 14 residues.

The gene calls are TRBV6-4 and TRBJ2-6, with no clear D. CDR3 length: 17 residues. Germline CDR1 reads MRHNA; CDR2 reads SNTAGT. V lost 6 bases and J 4 bases, leaving 19 bases between the germline ends. CDR3 amino acids: CASSPSARPAGANVLTF. Here the CDR3 DNA reads TGTGCCAGCAGCCCATCGGCCAGGCCGGCGGGGGCCAACGTCCTGACTTTC.

This clone occurred once. The V and J genes are TRBV28 and TRBJ2-4, with D tentatively TRBD2 (6 bases). This CDR3 is built from 14 residues. Germline CDR1 and CDR2: MDHEN and SYDVKM. V was cut by 3 bases and J by 3 bases, with 9 bases left in between. The CDR3 nucleotides read TGTGCCAGCAGTTTGCGGGACGGCAAAAACATTCAGTACTTC. Protein: CASSLRDGKNIQYF.

The rearrangement links TRBV6-5 to TRBJ1-1, with 12 bases matching TRBD1. Germline CDR1 and CDR2: MNHEY and SVGAGI. This CDR3 has 13 amino acids. J gave up 11 bases and V 6 bases, and 7 bases lay outside the gene matches. CDR3: CASRTPGQGAAFF. The CDR3 nucleotides read TGTGCCAGCAGAACTCCGGGACAGGGGGCGGCTTTCTTT.

This sequence joins TRBV7-9 and TRBJ2-7; tentatively, D is TRBD2 (5 bases). The CDR3 extends over 11 amino acids. Germline CDR1 reads SEHNR; CDR2 reads FQNEAQ (reference sequence). Trimming shortened V by 5 bases and J by 7 bases, and 9 bases separated the two germline ends. CDR3: CASSRGLEQYF. The CDR3 coding sequence is TGTGCCAGCAGCCGAGGGTTAGAGCAGTACTTC.

This rearrangement joins TRBV14 to TRBJ2-5, with a tentative D call TRBD2 (5 bases). V lost 8 bases and J lost 5, with 24 bases in between. The CDR3 contains 16 residues. The germline gives CDR1 SGHDN, CDR2 FVKESK. The CDR3 reads CASSPSAGAITETQYF. The DNA of the CDR3 is TGTGCCAGCTCCCCGTCGGCGGGTGCCATTACGGAGACCCAGTACTTC.

The chain is built from TRBV11-2 and TRBJ1-5; D is uncertain. V dropped 2 bases and J dropped 4 bases, with 12 bases sitting between them. Germline assignment: CDR1 SGHAT and CDR2 FQNNGV. This CDR3 has 15 amino acids. The CDR3 protein is CASSLTPGINQPQHF. CDR3 nucleotides: TGTGCCAGCAGCTTAACTCCGGGGATAAATCAGCCCCAGCATTTT.

The chain combines TRBV5-5 with TRBJ1-4, with TRBD1 identical over 10 bases. The CDR3 sequence is 17 residues long. From germline, CDR1 is SGHKS and CDR2 YYEKEE (reference sequence). With V trimmed by 6 bases and J by 4 bases, 12 bases remained unmatched. CDR3: CASNSGTGAQGNEKLFF. CDR3 nucleotides: TGTGCCAGCAACTCCGGGACAGGGGCGCAGGGTAATGAAAAACTGTTTTTT.

The chain couples TRBV9 to TRBJ2-7; tentative D call: TRBD2 (5 bases). Germline loops: CDR1 SGDLS, CDR2 YYNGEE. The CDR3 runs 14 residues. Trimming stripped 3 bases from V and 2 bases from J, with 12 bases between. CDR3 loop: CASSARDQTYEQYF. Here the CDR3 DNA reads TGTGCCAGCAGCGCCCGGGATCAGACCTACGAGCAGTACTTC.

The count of this clone is one. The V gene is TRBV5-4, the J gene TRBJ2-3; TRBD2 matches at 11 bases. After removal of 0 bases from V and 0 bases from J, the junction contained 9 bases not matched to a gene. The CDR3 spans 19 residues. Germline values: CDR1 SGHNT, CDR2 YYREEE (reference sequence). The CDR3 DNA is TGTGCCAGCAGCTTGGGGCTAAATCTAGCGGGAGGAAGCACAGATACGCAGTATTTT. Encoded protein: CASSLGLNLAGGSTDTQYF.

This clone was seen once. The chain has TRBV9 and TRBJ2-3; the match to TRBD2 covers 9 bases. The CDR3 loop spans 17 amino acids. J lost 6 bases, V lost 4 bases, and 15 bases had no gene match. In germline, CDR1 is SGDLS, CDR2 YYNGEE. The DNA for the CDR3 is TGTGCCAGCAGCCCCAGCGGTGGGGGCGGGAGGGTGGATACGCAGTATTTT. It translates to CASSPSGGGGRVDTQYF.

This chain links TRBV18 with TRBJ2-2; 12 nucleotides align to TRBD2. This CDR3 contains 15 residues. J was trimmed by 5 bases and V by 3 bases; bases with no gene match: 1. From germline, CDR1 is KGHSH and CDR2 LQKENI. CDR3 amino acids: CASSPGLAGTGELFF. DNA of the CDR3: TGTGCCAGCTCACCTGGACTAGCGGGAACCGGGGAGCTGTTTTTT. The complete variable domain, with remaining parts taken from reference TRBV18 and TRBJ2-2, reads NAGVMQNPRHLVRRRGQEARLRCSPMKGHSHVYWYRQLPEEGLKFMVYLQKENIIDESGMPKERFSAEFPKEGPSILRIQQVVRGDSAAYFCASSPGLAGTGELFFGEGSRLTVL.

This chain connects TRBV19 to TRBJ2-1; TRBD2 agrees at 7 bases. CDR1 is LNHDA and CDR2 is SQIVND in the germline V gene (reference sequence). After removal of 4 bases from V and 8 bases from J, the junction contained 8 bases not matched to a gene. The CDR3 runs to 14 residues. The CDR3 bases are TGTGCCAGTAGTACCAGCGGGACGACGGATGAGCAGTTCTTC. Protein sequence: CASSTSGTTDEQFF.

This clone was seen more than once but under ten times. The chain joins TRBV7-9 to TRBJ2-7; D may be TRBD2 (6 bases). Germline assignment: CDR1 SEHNR and CDR2 FQNEAQ (reference sequence). The CDR3 is 14 residues long. The germline V and J ends were trimmed by 1 base and 0 bases, with 7 bases remaining between them. CDR3 amino acids: CASSLGGISYEQYF. In DNA form, the CDR3 reads TGTGCCAGCAGCTTAGGCGGGATCTCCTACGAGCAGTACTTC.

The chain employs TRBV28 and TRBJ2-7, with 7 positions matching TRBD1. The CDR3 totals 14 residues. V was pared by 6 bases and J by 0 bases, with 5 bases of the junction left unmatched. CDR1 and CDR2 from the germline V gene are MDHEN and SYDVKM. CDR3 sequence reads: CASRGTAPSYEQYF. DNA of the CDR3: TGTGCCAGCAGGGGGACAGCCCCCTCCTACGAGCAGTACTTC.

The chain joins TRBV20-1 to TRBJ2-3; weak D call: TRBD1 (5 bases). Deletions cut 0 bases from V and 13 bases from J, with 11 bases between. Germline V gene sequence: CDR1 DFQATT, CDR2 SNEGSKA (reference sequence). CDR3 length: 11 amino acids. CDR3 sequence: CSARDDFREYF. Here the CDR3 DNA reads TGCAGTGCTAGAGATGATTTCAGGGAGTATTTT.